Below, one T cell receptor (beta chain) is given with its context. The germline gives CDR1 SGHTA, CDR2 FQGNSA. The CDR3 has 13 residues. Trimming at V came to 3 bases and at J to 6 bases, leaving 0 bases not matched to a gene. Here immunoSEQ multiplex PCR was the method, and the copy in TCRdb shows in-frame clones only, minus some. The data hold 84,000 or so clones, with more than 75% observed a single time. Time point meaning: pretreatment peripheral blood. All patients carried locally advanced or metastatic urothelial carcinoma. These data originate in a study of PD-L1 blockade in urothelial cancer. Sequencing used PBMCs, obtained around atezolizumab (anti-PD-L1) treatment. The receptor's source is a man between 60 and 70 years old with urothelial cancer. The V gene is TRBV7-2, the J gene TRBJ1-4; 8 bases are shared with TRBD1. CDR3 amino acids: CASSLDRDEKLFF. The CDR3 bases are TGTGCCAGCAGCTTGGACAGGGATGAAAAACTGTTTTTT.